This TCR beta chain was sequenced for a study of OX40 agonist ivuxolimab in advanced cancers. Notes on the research overall: The costimulatory receptor OX40 (CD134) was targeted by ivuxolimab, a fully human IgG2 agonistic monoclonal antibody. Intravenous ivuxolimab was administered to patients every 2 weeks at six dose levels: 0.01, 0.1, 0.3, 1.5, 3 and 10 mg/kg. Among the approximately 54 dose-escalation patients, 19 had hepatocellular carcinoma, 15 or so melanoma, 9 renal cell carcinoma and 9 head and neck cancer. In the dose-escalation cohort, 70% to 85% of patients were male, and the mean age was 60 years with a range of roughly 20 to 80. Prior anti-PD-1, anti-PD-L1 or anti-CTLA-4 therapy was permitted, and 40% of dose-escalation patients had received checkpoint inhibitors. Partial responses occurred in three dose-escalation patients: two with cutaneous melanoma and one with hepatocellular carcinoma. The purpose of peripheral TCRbeta sequencing was to test whether ivuxolimab changed TCR sequence diversity and led to clonal T-cell expansion. The paper reports the monotherapy dose-escalation portion (N of about 47 patients) of the phase I ivuxolimab trial. Points the paper makes about the study in general: The antigen specificity of the peripheral T cells that underwent clonal expansion was not determined. At doses of 0.1 to 3.0 mg/kg, clonal expansion of both CD4+ and CD8+ T cells in blood was seen between baseline and week 6. In the 0.1-3.0 mg/kg groups, partial responders had among the lowest normalized peripheral clonal expansion, particularly in CD8+ T cells. Low levels of normalized T-cell clonal expansion were also seen in some patients who did not respond. On average, CD8+ T cells showed more expanded clones than CD4+ T cells after ivuxolimab.

V loses 1 base of germline sequence and J loses 9 bases, and the interval between the two ends is 10 bases. From the cysteine through the phenylalanine, the CDR3 covers 13 amino acids. Here the CDR3 DNA is all that survives: 39 bases in frame from base 1. The germline V gene (reference sequence) supplies CDR1 LNHNV and CDR2 YYDKDF. Genomic DNA was isolated from the sorted cells so that the TCRbeta CDR3 region could be sequenced. The immunoSEQ Assay was used for sequencing of TCRbeta CDR3 regions. Entries here come from immuneACCESS through TCRdb and include only in-frame sequences with V and J called. Some clones fail to appear in such tables; in the studies checked, an unresolved V gene covers under half of the shortfall, and the cause of the remainder is unknown. In this sample the table shows tens of thousands of clones, about 86% of which occur a single time. The top ten clonotypes cover roughly 1.9% of the sample.

Worth noting for this clone: Its antigen has not been determined. No base-level quality is on record; no much larger clone is a single base apart.

Patients with autoimmune disease history or receiving systemic immunosuppression were excluded from the trial. Peripheral blood for TCR sequencing was collected from all dose cohorts at baseline, on cycle 4 day 1, and on cycle 7 day 1. The samples were taken from a phase I, first-in-human, multicenter, open-label dose-escalation trial of ivuxolimab. Adults with locally advanced or metastatic head and neck squamous cell, hepatocellular, melanoma or renal cell carcinoma were enrolled in the trial. Before TCR sequencing, CD4+ and CD8+ T cells were separately sorted from peripheral blood. The chain uses TRBV15 and TRBJ2-1; tentative D gene TRBD2, with 5 bases matching. This TCR derives from an adult with an advanced solid tumor such as melanoma, head and neck, liver or kidney cancer. Sequenced here: CD4+ or CD8+ T cells sorted from blood, sampled in a trial of the OX40 agonist ivuxolimab. The sequenced DNA: TGTGCCACCAGCAGAGGCCTAGCTGGTGAGCAGTTCTTC. This is translated as CATSRGLAGEQFF.